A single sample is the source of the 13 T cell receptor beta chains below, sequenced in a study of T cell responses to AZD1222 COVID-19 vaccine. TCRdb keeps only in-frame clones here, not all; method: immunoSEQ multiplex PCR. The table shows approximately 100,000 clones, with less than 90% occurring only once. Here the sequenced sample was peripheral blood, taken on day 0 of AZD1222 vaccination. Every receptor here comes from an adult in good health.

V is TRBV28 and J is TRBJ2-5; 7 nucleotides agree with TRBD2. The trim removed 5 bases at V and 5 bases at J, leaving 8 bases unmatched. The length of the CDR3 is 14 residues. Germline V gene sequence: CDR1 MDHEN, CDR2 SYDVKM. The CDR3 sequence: CASSAAGVRETQYF. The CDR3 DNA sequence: TGTGCCAGCAGTGCCGCGGGGGTTCGGGAGACCCAGTACTTC.

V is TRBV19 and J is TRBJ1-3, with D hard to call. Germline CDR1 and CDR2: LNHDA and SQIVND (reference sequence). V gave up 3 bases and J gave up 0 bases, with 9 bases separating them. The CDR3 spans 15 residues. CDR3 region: CASSIRRSSGNTIYF. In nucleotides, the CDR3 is TGTGCCAGTAGTATTCGGAGGAGCTCTGGAAACACCATATATTTT. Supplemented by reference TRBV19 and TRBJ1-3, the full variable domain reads DGGITQSPKYLFRKEGQNVTLSCEQNLNHDAMYWYRQDPGQGLRLIYYSQIVNDFQKGDIAEGYSVSREKKESFPLTVTSAQKNPTAFYLCASSIRRSSGNTIYFGEGSWLTVV.

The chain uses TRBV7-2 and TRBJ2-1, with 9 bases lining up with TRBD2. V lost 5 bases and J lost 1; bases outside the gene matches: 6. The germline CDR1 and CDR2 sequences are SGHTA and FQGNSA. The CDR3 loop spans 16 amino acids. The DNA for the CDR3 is TGTGCCAGCAGCATCGATAGCGGGAGTTCCTACAATGAGCAGTTCTTC. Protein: CASSIDSGSSYNEQFF.

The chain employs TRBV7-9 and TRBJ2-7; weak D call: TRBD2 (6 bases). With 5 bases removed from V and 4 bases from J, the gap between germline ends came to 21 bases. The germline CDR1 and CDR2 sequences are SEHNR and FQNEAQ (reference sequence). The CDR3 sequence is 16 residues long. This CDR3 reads CASSTTGTGVEYEQYF. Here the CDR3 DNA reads TGTGCCAGCAGCACCACAGGCACGGGAGTGGAGTACGAGCAGTACTTC. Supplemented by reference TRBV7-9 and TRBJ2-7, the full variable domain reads DTGVSQNPRHKITKRGQNVTFRCDPISEHNRLYWYRQTLGQGPEFLTYFQNEAQLEKSRLLSDRFSAERPKGSFSTLEIQRTEQGDSAMYLCASSTTGTGVEYEQYFGPGTRLTVT.

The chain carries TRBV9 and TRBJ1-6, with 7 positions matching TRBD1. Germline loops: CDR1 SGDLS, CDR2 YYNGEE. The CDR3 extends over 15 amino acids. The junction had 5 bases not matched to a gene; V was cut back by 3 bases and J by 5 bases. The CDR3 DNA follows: TGTGCCAGCAGCGGGGGACAGTCAAATAATTCACCCCTCCACTTT. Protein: CASSGGQSNNSPLHF. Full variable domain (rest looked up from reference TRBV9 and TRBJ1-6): DSGVTQTPKHLITATGQRVTLRCSPRSGDLSVYWYQQSLDQGLQFLIQYYNGEERAKGNILERFSAQQFPDLHSELNLSSLELGDSALYFCASSGGQSNNSPLHFGNGTRLTVT.

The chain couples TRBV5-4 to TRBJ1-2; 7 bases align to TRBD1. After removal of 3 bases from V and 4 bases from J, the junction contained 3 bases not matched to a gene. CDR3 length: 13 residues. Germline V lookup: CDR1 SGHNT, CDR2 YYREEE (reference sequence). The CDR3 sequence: CASSWDRFYGYTF. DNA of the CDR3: TGTGCCAGCAGCTGGGACAGATTCTATGGCTACACCTTC.

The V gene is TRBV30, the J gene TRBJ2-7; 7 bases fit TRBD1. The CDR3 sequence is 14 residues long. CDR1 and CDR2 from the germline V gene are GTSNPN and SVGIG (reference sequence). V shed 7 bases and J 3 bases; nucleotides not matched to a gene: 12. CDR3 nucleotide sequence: TGTGCCTTCCGGACGGGGACAGCAAACTACGAGCAGTACTTC. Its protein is CAFRTGTANYEQYF.

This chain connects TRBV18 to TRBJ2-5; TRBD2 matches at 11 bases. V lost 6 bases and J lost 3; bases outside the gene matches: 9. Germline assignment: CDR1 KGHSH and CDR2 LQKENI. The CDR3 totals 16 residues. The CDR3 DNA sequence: TGTGCCAGCTCTTTACTAGCGGGAGCCGGAAAAGAGACCCAGTACTTC. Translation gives CASSLLAGAGKETQYF. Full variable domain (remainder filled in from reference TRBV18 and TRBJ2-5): NAGVMQNPRHLVRRRGQEARLRCSPMKGHSHVYWYRQLPEEGLKFMVYLQKENIIDESGMPKERFSAEFPKEGPSILRIQQVVRGDSAAYFCASSLLAGAGKETQYFGPGTRLLVL.

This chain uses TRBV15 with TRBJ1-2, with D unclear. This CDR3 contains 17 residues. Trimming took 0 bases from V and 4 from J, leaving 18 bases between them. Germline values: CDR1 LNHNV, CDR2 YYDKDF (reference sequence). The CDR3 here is CATSRDQGSKISYGYTF. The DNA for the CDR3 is TGTGCCACCAGCAGAGATCAAGGCAGCAAAATTTCCTATGGCTACACCTTC.

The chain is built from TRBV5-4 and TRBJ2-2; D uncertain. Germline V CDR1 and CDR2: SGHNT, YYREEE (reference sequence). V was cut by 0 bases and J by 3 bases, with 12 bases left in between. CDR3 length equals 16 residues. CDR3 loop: CASSLEGRVDTGELFF. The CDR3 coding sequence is TGTGCCAGCAGCTTGGAGGGAAGGGTTGACACCGGGGAGCTGTTTTTT. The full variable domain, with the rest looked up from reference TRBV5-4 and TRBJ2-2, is ETGVTQSPTHLIKTRGQQVTLRCSSQSGHNTVSWYQQALGQGPQFIFQYYREEENGRGNFPPRFSGLQFPNYSSELNVNALELDDSALYLCASSLEGRVDTGELFFGEGSRLTVL.

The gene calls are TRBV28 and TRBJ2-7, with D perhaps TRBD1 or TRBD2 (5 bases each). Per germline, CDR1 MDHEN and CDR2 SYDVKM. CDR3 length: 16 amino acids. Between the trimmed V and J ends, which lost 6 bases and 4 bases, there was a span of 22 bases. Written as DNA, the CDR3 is TGTGCCAGCAGCTCTACGGGAAGGGGCCCCGTTTACGAGCAGTACTTC. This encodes CASSSTGRGPVYEQYF.

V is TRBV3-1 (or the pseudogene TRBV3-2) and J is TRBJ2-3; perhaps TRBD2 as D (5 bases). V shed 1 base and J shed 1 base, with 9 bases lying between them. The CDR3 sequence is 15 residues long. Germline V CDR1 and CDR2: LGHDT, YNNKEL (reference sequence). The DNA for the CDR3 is TGTGCCAGCAGCCAAGGTGGACTGCGCACAGATACGCAGTATTTT. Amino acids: CASSQGGLRTDTQYF.

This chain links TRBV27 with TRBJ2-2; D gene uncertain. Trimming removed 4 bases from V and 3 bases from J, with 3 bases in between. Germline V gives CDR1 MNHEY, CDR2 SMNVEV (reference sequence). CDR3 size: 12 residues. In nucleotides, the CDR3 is TGTGCCAGCAGTTCTTACACCGGGGAGCTGTTTTTT. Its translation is CASSSYTGELFF.